This T cell receptor beta chain emerged from a study of T cell responses to AZD1222 COVID-19 vaccine. Study at large: Doses given second, at about 4 or about 12 weeks, were pooled.

The CDR3 extends over 13 amino acids. Germline CDR1 and CDR2: ENHRY and SYGVKD. Trimming shortened V by 4 bases and J by 1 base, and 7 bases separated the two germline ends. Generated by immunoSEQ multiplex PCR, the TCRdb table keeps only in-frame clones and is missing some. The data contain under 130,000 clones, 90% of them singletons. The chain links TRBV10-3 to TRBJ1-1; D is ambiguous. The receptor was derived from an adult in good health. The sample was peripheral blood, taken on day 0 of AZD1222 vaccination. The CDR3 spells CAISATGNTEAFF. In DNA form, the CDR3 reads TGTGCCATCAGTGCAACCGGGAACACTGAAGCTTTCTTT.